This TCR beta chain was observed in a study of T cells in Graves' hyperthyroidism and ophthalmopathy. Overall study: The initial diagnosis was the point when peripheral blood was collected, ahead of any treatment.

Under 3 months was the duration of disease in ophthalmopathy patients, who also had a Clinical Activity Score of at least 3 and a NOSPECS grade of at least 4. Those patients with uncontrolled infection, other autoimmune disease, pregnancy or lactation were excluded. V lost 7 bases, J lost 2 bases, and 16 bases lay in between. The CDR3 extends over 15 amino acids. Points from the study as a whole: Most clonotypes that expanded in the thyroid above 0.001 also showed up in blood.

In its sample, this clonotype was seen a few times. Its antigen is unknown. This may stem from a read error, because a much larger clone lies one nucleotide away. The CDR3 ends on some other residue instead of the conserved phenylalanine or tryptophan, so this is likely a read error. RNA transcripts yielded amplified TCR beta CDR3 regions. The HTBI primer set drove a first-round RT-PCR of the TCR CDR3. Each CDR3 protein gets one entry after TCRdb re-called the multiplex PCR reads with MiXCR. The sample holds about 530,000 distinct CDR3 sequences, over 15% seen once. The V call is TRBV12-3 or TRBV12-4, the J call TRBJ2-3; TRBD1 is a possible D gene (6 bases). Sequenced sample: blood. The TCR sequence derives from a woman younger than 30 with Graves' ophthalmopathy. The CDR3 sequence: CASTLGWGPTDTQYS. The CDR3 DNA reads TGTGCCAGCACCTTAGGCTGGGGGCCCACAGATACGCAGTATTCT.